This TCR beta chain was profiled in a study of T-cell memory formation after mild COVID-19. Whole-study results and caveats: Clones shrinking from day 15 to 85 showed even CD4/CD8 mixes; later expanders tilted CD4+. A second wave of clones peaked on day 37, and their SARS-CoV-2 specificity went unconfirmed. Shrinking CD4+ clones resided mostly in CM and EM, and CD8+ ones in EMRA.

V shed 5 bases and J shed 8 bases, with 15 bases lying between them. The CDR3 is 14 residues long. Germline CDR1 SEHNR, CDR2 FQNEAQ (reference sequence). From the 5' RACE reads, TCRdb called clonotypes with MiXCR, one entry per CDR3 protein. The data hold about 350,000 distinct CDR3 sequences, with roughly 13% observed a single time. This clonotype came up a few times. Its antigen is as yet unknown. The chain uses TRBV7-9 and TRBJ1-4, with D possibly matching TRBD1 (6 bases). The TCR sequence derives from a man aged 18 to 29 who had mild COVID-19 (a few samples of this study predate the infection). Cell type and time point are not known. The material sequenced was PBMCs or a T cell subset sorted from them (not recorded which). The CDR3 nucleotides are TGTGCCAGCAGCCCCGCGGGGGCGAGGGAAAAACTGTTTTTT. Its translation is CASSPAGAREKLFF.